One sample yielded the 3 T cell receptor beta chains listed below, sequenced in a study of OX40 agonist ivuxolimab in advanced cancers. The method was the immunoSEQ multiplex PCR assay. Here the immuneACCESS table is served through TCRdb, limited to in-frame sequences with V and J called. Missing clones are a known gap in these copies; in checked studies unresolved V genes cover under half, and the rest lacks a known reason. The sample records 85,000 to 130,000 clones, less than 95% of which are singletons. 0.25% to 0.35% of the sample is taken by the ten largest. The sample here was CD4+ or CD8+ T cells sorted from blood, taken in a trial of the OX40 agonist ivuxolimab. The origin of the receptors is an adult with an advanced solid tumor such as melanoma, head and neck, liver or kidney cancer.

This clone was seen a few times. CDR3 amino acids: CASSLAVAGGYEQYF. The CDR3 nucleotides are TGTGCCAGCAGTTTAGCAGTAGCGGGAGGGTACGAGCAGTACTTC. This rearrangement joins TRBV28 to TRBJ2-7, with 11 bases identical to TRBD2. Losses at the gene ends were 2 bases for V and 4 bases for J; bases not matched to a gene: 4. The CDR3 consists of 15 residues. Germline loops: CDR1 MDHEN, CDR2 SYDVKM.

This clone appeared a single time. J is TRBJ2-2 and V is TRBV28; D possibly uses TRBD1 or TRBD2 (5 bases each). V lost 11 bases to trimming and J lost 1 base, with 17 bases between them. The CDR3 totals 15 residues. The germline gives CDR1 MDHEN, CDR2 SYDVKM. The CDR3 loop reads CAVHFGTLNTGELFF. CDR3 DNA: TGTGCCGTACATTTCGGGACGCTGAACACCGGGGAGCTGTTTTTT.

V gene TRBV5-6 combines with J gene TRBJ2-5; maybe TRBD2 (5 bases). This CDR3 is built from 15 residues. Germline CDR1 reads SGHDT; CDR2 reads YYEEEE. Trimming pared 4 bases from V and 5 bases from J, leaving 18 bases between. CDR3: CASSNDRQPGETQYF. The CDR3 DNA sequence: TGTGCCAGCAGCAATGACCGGCAGCCGGGGGAGACCCAGTACTTC.